The clone carrying this T cell receptor beta chain was seen more than once but under ten times. These data come from a study of naive and memory T cell subsets. Overnight CMV lysate stimulation of fresh PBMCs defined donor CMV status by CD4+ IFNgamma. Both TRBC1 and TRBC2 were covered by a beta constant-region primer of two equimolar oligonucleotides. TCRdb redid the calling of the UMI-ligation and nested PCR reads with MiXCR, one entry per CDR3 protein. The sample records some 83,000 distinct CDR3 sequences, over 10% being singletons. The sequenced sample was central memory CD4+ T cells from blood. The clonotype was recovered from a human donor in good health.

The CDR3 here is CASSDPGGPSYEQYF. The CDR3, as DNA: TGCGCCAGCAGTGATCCCGGAGGACCCTCCTACGAGCAGTACTTC. V and J are TRBV10-2 and TRBJ2-7; D possibly corresponds to TRBD2 (5 bases). V was cut by 3 bases and J by 0 bases, with 12 bases left in between. The CDR3 is made up of 15 amino acids. CDR1 WSHSY and CDR2 SAAADI come from the germline V gene.